The 9 T cell receptor beta chains presented below share a single source sample, sequenced in a study of T cell changes during pregnancy in multiple sclerosis. Here immunoSEQ multiplex PCR was the method, and the copy in TCRdb shows in-frame clones only, minus some. The sample yields over 50,000 clones, 70% to 90% seen once. The input for sequencing was peripheral blood, taken in the first trimester of pregnancy. The receptors were gathered from a female donor in good health, enrolled as a control in a pregnancy study.

This rearrangement joins TRBV6-1 to TRBJ2-7, with a weak D call TRBD2 (5 bases). The CDR3 runs to 14 residues. Germline V CDR1 and CDR2: MNHNS, SASEGT. V was shortened by 0 bases and J by 4 bases, with 10 bases between the two germline ends. The CDR3 sequence: CASSEASGQYEQYF. CDR3 sequence (DNA): TGTGCCAGCAGTGAAGCCAGCGGCCAATACGAGCAGTACTTC.

This rearrangement joins TRBV6-6 to TRBJ1-1; D might be TRBD1 (6 bases). CDR1 is MNHNY, CDR2 SVGAGI, per germline (reference sequence). The CDR3 length is 13 residues. V lost 6 bases and J lost 6, with 14 bases in between. CDR3 bases: TGTGCCAGCAGATACCGGGACAATCCTGAAGCTTTCTTT. This translates into CASRYRDNPEAFF.

The sample holds one count of this clone. The chain has TRBV6-4 and TRBJ2-1; 13 bases fit TRBD2. The CDR3 is 16 amino acids. Trimming took 8 bases from V and 2 from J; bases not matched to a gene: 6. CDR1 MRHNA and CDR2 SNTAGT come from the germline V gene. The CDR3 region has the DNA TGTGCCAGCGCCCCGGGACTAGCGGGGCCCTACAATGAGCAGTTCTTC. This gives the protein CASAPGLAGPYNEQFF.

The CDR3 nucleotides are TGTGCCTGGAGTGCAAGTCAGAACTATGGCTACACCTTC. It codes for CAWSASQNYGYTF. This sequence joins TRBV30 and TRBJ1-2; D not certain. The CDR3 loop spans 13 amino acids. V gave up 1 base and J gave up 2 bases, with 8 bases separating them. CDR1 GTSNPN and CDR2 SVGIG come from the germline V gene (reference sequence).

The V call is TRBV5-1, the J call TRBJ2-3, with D perhaps matching TRBD2 (6 bases). Germline CDR1 is SGHRS and CDR2 is YFSETQ. V was pared by 2 bases and J by 4 bases, with 14 bases between. The CDR3 is made up of 15 amino acids. The CDR3: CASSLSSAGSDTQYF. CDR3 DNA sequence: TGCGCCAGCAGCTTATCGTCTGCGGGGTCAGATACGCAGTATTTT.

V and J are TRBV5-1 and TRBJ1-1; 7 bases match TRBD1. Losses at the gene ends were 1 base for V and 4 bases for J; bases not matched to a gene: 4. The CDR3 has 14 amino acids. Germline loops: CDR1 SGHRS, CDR2 YFSETQ. The CDR3 loop is CASSLTRTGTEAFF. The DNA of the CDR3 is TGCGCCAGCAGCTTGACTCGGACAGGCACTGAAGCTTTCTTT. The full variable domain, in which reference TRBV5-1 and TRBJ1-1 provide the parts outside the CDR3, is KAGVTQTPRYLIKTRGQQVTLSCSPISGHRSVSWYQQTPGQGLQFLFEYFSETQRNKGNFPGRFSGRQFSNSRSEMNVSTLELGDSALYLCASSLTRTGTEAFFGQGTRLTVV.

The V call is TRBV9, the J call TRBJ1-6; no firm D call. Germline V gene sequence: CDR1 SGDLS, CDR2 YYNGEE. The CDR3 runs to 15 residues. V gave up 0 bases and J gave up 6 bases, with 10 bases separating them. Here the CDR3 DNA reads TGTGCCAGCAGCGTAGGAGGCAGCCCTAATTCACCCCTCCACTTT. Amino acid sequence: CASSVGGSPNSPLHF.

V usage is TRBV7-9 and J usage is TRBJ2-7, with 10 bases matching TRBD2. V dropped 5 bases and J dropped 2; count of bases not matched to a gene: 12. The CDR3 length is 17 residues. Per germline, CDR1 SEHNR and CDR2 FQNEAQ (reference sequence). CDR3 sequence: CASSPGGGSGGTYEQYF. The CDR3 DNA follows: TGTGCCAGCAGCCCAGGGGGTGGTAGCGGGGGGACCTACGAGCAGTACTTC.

The chain carries TRBV5-8 and TRBJ1-1, with a tentative D call TRBD1 (5 bases). The CDR3 consists of 16 residues. V dropped 2 bases and J dropped 1 base, with 15 bases sitting between them. The germline V gene encodes CDR1 SGHTS and CDR2 YDEGEE. CDR3 DNA: TGTGCCAGCAGCTTCCTATACGGACACTCGAACACTGAAGCTTTCTTT. Its translation is CASSFLYGHSNTEAFF.